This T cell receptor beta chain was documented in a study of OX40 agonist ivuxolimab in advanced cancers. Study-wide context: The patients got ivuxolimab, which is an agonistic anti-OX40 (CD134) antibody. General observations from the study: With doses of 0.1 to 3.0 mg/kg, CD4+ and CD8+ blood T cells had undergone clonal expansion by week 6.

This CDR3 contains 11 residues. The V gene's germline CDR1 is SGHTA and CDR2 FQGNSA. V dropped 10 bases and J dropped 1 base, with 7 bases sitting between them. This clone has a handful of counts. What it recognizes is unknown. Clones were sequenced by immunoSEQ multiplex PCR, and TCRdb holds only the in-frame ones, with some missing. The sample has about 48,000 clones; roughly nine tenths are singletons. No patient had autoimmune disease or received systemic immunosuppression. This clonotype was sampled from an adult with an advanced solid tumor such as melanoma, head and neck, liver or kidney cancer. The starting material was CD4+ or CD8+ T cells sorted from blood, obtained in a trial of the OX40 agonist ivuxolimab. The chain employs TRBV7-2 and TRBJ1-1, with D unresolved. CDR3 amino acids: CATQKNTEAFF. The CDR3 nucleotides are TGTGCCACCCAGAAGAACACTGAAGCTTTCTTT.